Listed below are T cell receptor beta chains from one sample, sequenced in a study of blood T cell repertoires in COVID-19. Some clones are missing from TCRdb's copy, which holds only in-frame ones; the method was immunoSEQ multiplex PCR. The profile shows approximately 120,000 clones, around 80% of them singletons. Sequenced sample: peripheral blood. The receptor source for this set is a man older than 75 with active or convalescent COVID-19. Both conserved end residues are part of each CDR3. D genes are given only for firm matches. Size is stated for part of the rows, as once, few or many counts, or as a class when the clone is expanded.

>few|-|TRBV7-2|TRBJ1-4
CASSSSVNSEKLFF
TGTGCCAGCAGCTCTTCGGTGAACTCCGAAAAACTGTTTTTT
>few|TRBD1|TRBV5-6|TRBJ2-7
CASSLGGIRTGPSVYF
TGTGCCAGCAGCTTGGGAGGTATCCGGACAGGGCCCTCCGTGTACTTC
>-|-|TRBV5-1|TRBJ2-2
CASSLVQGSYSGELFF
TGCGCCAGCAGCTTGGTCCAGGGATCATATAGCGGGGAGCTGTTTTTT
>-|-|TRBV11-3|TRBJ1-1
CASSLAADSGTEAFF
TGTGCCAGCAGCTTAGCAGCAGATTCGGGCACTGAAGCTTTCTTT
>-|-|TRBV6-5|TRBJ1-4
CASREAQWDEKLFF
TGTGCCAGCAGGGAGGCTCAGTGGGATGAAAAACTGTTTTTT
>-|-|TRBV12-3/TRBV12-4|TRBJ1-2
CASSLPRGYGYTF
TGTGCCAGCAGTTTACCTAGGGGGTATGGCTACACCTTC
>-|TRBD2|TRBV6-2/TRBV6-3|TRBJ2-7
CASSPGLAGAYEQYF
TGTGCCAGCAGTCCCGGACTAGCGGGTGCCTACGAGCAGTACTTC
>-|-|TRBV2|TRBJ1-3
CASRSEASGNTIYF
TGTGCCAGCAGGAGTGAGGCTTCCGGAAACACCATATATTTT
>few|TRBD2|TRBV28|TRBJ2-1
CASSSPSGGAREQFF
TGTGCCAGCAGCTCTCCTAGCGGGGGGGCCCGGGAGCAGTTCTTC
>-|-|TRBV7-2|TRBJ1-1
CASSLFSDFAEAFF
TGTGCCAGCAGCTTATTTTCAGATTTTGCTGAAGCTTTCTTT
>few|-|TRBV7-2|TRBJ1-6
CASSSPLRGSYNSPLHF
TGTGCCAGCAGCAGCCCCCTTCGAGGGTCCTATAATTCACCCCTCCACTTT
>-|TRBD2|TRBV5-5|TRBJ2-6
CASSLLAGESSGANVLTF
TGTGCCAGCAGCTTGTTGGCGGGGGAGAGCTCTGGGGCCAACGTCCTGACTTTC
>-|-|TRBV5-1|TRBJ2-5
CASSLGNPGETQYF
TGCGCCAGCAGCTTAGGTAACCCGGGAGAGACCCAGTACTTC
>-|-|TRBV6-5|TRBJ1-2
CASRLSPGYGYTF
TGTGCCAGCAGATTGAGTCCAGGCTATGGCTACACCTTC
>-|-|TRBV6-1|TRBJ2-5
CASSEGAGMRETQYF
TGTGCCAGCAGTGAAGGGGCAGGGATGAGAGAGACCCAGTACTTC
>-|-|TRBV7-9|TRBJ1-1
CASSTTENTEAFF
TGTGCCAGCAGCACGACAGAGAACACTGAAGCTTTCTTT
>-|-|TRBV6-5|TRBJ2-1
CASRGFNEQFF
TGTGCCAGCCGGGGGTTTAATGAGCAGTTCTTC
>-|TRBD1|TRBV9|TRBJ2-7
CASSAAGGYEQYF
TGTGCCAGCAGCGCCGCAGGGGGCTACGAGCAGTACTTC
>-|-|TRBV25-1|TRBJ1-3
CASSPPGNTIYF
TGTGCCAGCAGTCCTCCGGGAAACACCATATATTTT
>once|TRBD1|TRBV19|TRBJ1-1
CASSARSPGGTEAFF
TGTGCCAGTAGTGCCCGATCCCCAGGGGGCACTGAAGCTTTCTTT
>-|TRBD2|TRBV11-2|TRBJ2-1
CASSLGAGGLNEQFF
TGTGCCAGCAGCTTAGGAGCGGGGGGTCTGAATGAGCAGTTCTTC
>-|TRBD1|TRBV7-3|TRBJ2-1
CASSPAGGSYNEQFF
TGTGCCAGCAGCCCAGCAGGGGGCTCCTACAATGAGCAGTTCTTC
>-|TRBD1|TRBV7-2|TRBJ1-2
CASSLAGTDYGYTF
TGTGCCAGCAGCTTAGCGGGGACAGACTATGGCTACACCTTC
>-|TRBD1|TRBV6-2/TRBV6-3|TRBJ1-3
CASSYSTQGKGNTIYF
TGTGCCAGCAGTTACTCGACACAGGGGAAGGGAAACACCATATATTTT
>few|TRBD1|TRBV5-6|TRBJ2-7
CASSTDRESYEQYF
TGTGCCAGCAGCACGGACAGGGAGAGCTACGAGCAGTACTTC
>-|-|TRBV3-1/TRBV3-2|TRBJ2-7
CASSVTPDRLSEQYF
TGTGCCAGCAGCGTTACCCCGGACAGACTGTCCGAGCAGTACTTC
>-|TRBD2|TRBV6-6|TRBJ2-4
CASTTGGARNIQYF
TGTGCCAGCACCACGGGGGGGGCAAGAAACATTCAGTACTTC
>-|TRBD2|TRBV5-1|TRBJ2-3
CASSPPTSAFTDTQYF
TGCGCCAGCAGCCCCCCGACTAGCGCCTTCACAGATACGCAGTATTTT
>-|TRBD2|TRBV7-3|TRBJ2-1
CASSSQLAGGLEQFF
TGTGCCAGCAGCTCCCAGTTAGCGGGGGGGCTTGAGCAGTTCTTC
>-|-|TRBV3-1/TRBV3-2|TRBJ2-7
CASSQEDSTTYEQYF
TGTGCCAGCAGCCAAGAAGACAGCACAACCTACGAGCAGTACTTC
>few|-|TRBV5-1|TRBJ2-3
CASSQSTDTQYF
TGCGCCAGCAGCCAGAGCACAGATACGCAGTATTTT
>few|TRBD2|TRBV4-1|TRBJ2-7
CASSLLLSGGLSYEQYF
TGCGCCAGCAGCCTACTCCTTAGCGGGGGCCTCTCCTACGAGCAGTACTTC
>-|TRBD1|TRBV6-5|TRBJ1-4
CASSNRDRVTEKLFF
TGTGCCAGCAGCAACCGGGACAGGGTTACTGAAAAACTGTTTTTT
>-|TRBD2|TRBV19|TRBJ2-1
CASSIVAGGPYNEQFF
TGTGCCAGTAGTATAGTCGCGGGGGGGCCCTACAATGAGCAGTTCTTC
>-|TRBD2|TRBV11-2|TRBJ2-1
CASSPLAAGDNEQFF
TGTGCCAGCAGCCCGCTGGCAGCGGGAGACAATGAGCAGTTCTTC
>-|TRBD1|TRBV28|TRBJ1-6
CASSLQQGGGSPLHF
TGTGCCAGCAGTCTCCAACAGGGGGGAGGTTCACCCCTCCACTTT
>-|TRBD1|TRBV2|TRBJ2-2
CASSGTGAGELFF
TGTGCCAGCAGCGGGACAGGGGCCGGGGAGCTGTTTTTT
>few|-|TRBV28|TRBJ1-4
CASRLPGPRGKLFF
TGTGCCAGCAGACTGCCAGGGCCAAGGGGAAAACTGTTTTTT
>-|-|TRBV2|TRBJ2-3
CASIATGNTQYF
TGTGCCAGCATAGCGACCGGGAACACGCAGTATTTT
>-|-|TRBV19|TRBJ2-2
CASSQEYTGELFF
TGTGCCAGTAGCCAGGAATACACCGGGGAGCTGTTTTTT
>-|TRBD1|TRBV6-2/TRBV6-3|TRBJ1-5
CASSYSRQGNNQPQHF
TGTGCCAGCAGTTACTCGAGACAGGGCAACAATCAGCCCCAGCATTTT
>-|-|TRBV11-2|TRBJ2-7
CASSLGGGGEQYF
TGTGCCAGCAGCTTAGGCGGGGGCGGCGAGCAGTACTTC
>-|-|TRBV27|TRBJ1-1
CASRRGGEGRTEAFF
TGTGCCAGCAGGCGGGGAGGAGAGGGGCGGACTGAAGCTTTCTTT
>-|-|TRBV10-3|TRBJ2-5
CAISELTKETQYF
TGTGCCATCAGTGAGTTGACTAAAGAGACCCAGTACTTC
>-|-|TRBV3-1/TRBV3-2|TRBJ2-3
CASSQERRQVLPDTQYF
TGTGCCAGCAGCCAAGAAAGGCGACAGGTCCTTCCAGATACGCAGTATTTT